This paragraph covers one TCR beta chain sequence. TCRdb's table, derived via immunoSEQ multiplex PCR, lists solely in-frame clones and lacks some. Among 80,000 to 100,000 clones, 92% were seen once, and the ten largest hold about 2.9%. CDR1 is ENHRY, CDR2 SYGVKD, per germline. The CDR3 runs to 13 residues. V was pared by 8 bases and J by 7 bases, with 5 bases of the junction left unmatched. The entry originates in a study of control samples from healthy donors and cancer patients. This receptor was identified in a human donor in good health. The donor label of this sample is uncertain. The sample consisted of blood. The gene calls are TRBV10-3 and TRBJ1-6; 7 bases map to TRBD1. The CDR3 bases are TGTGCCATCTCAGGGGGAGGGAATTCACCCCTCCACTTT. This encodes CAISGGGNSPLHF.